Presented here are 9 T cell receptor beta chains from one specimen sequenced in a study of cytomegalovirus exposure and HLA in healthy donors. It was with 60 Vbeta and 13 Jbeta primers that the PCR ran. Profiling relied on immunoSEQ multiplex PCR, and the TCRdb table lists in-frame clones only, not all of them. Altogether more than 140,000 clones are present, about three fifths being singletons, with the ten largest covering around 3%. Input material: PBMCs. These receptors all stem from a woman in her twenties or thirties in good health and CMV-seropositive.

The genes are TRBV5-4 and TRBJ2-7; TRBD2 might be the D (6 bases). Germline assignment: CDR1 SGHNT and CDR2 YYREEE (reference sequence). Trimming left V 3 bases short and J 3 bases short, with 10 bases between. The CDR3 is 13 amino acids. CDR3 nucleotide sequence: TGTGCCAGCAGCTCCTCTAGCGACTACGAGCAGTACTTC. Encoded protein: CASSSSSDYEQYF. Filled out from reference TRBV5-4 and TRBJ2-7, the complete variable domain reads ETGVTQSPTHLIKTRGQQVTLRCSSQSGHNTVSWYQQALGQGPQFIFQYYREEENGRGNFPPRFSGLQFPNYSSELNVNALELDDSALYLCASSSSSDYEQYFGPGTRLTVT.

This clone showed up just once. The chain is built from TRBV6-1 and TRBJ2-2; D might be TRBD2 (5 bases). Germline V lookup: CDR1 MNHNS, CDR2 SASEGT. The CDR3 runs 15 residues. Trimming removed 2 bases at V and 4 bases at J, with 11 bases between. The CDR3 is CASSEQEASTGELFF. As DNA, the CDR3 is TGTGCCAGCAGTGAACAGGAGGCGAGCACCGGGGAGCTGTTTTTT.

CDR3 nucleotides: TGTGCCAGCAGCCGGCTAGCGGGAGTCGAGCAGTACTTC. Encoded protein: CASSRLAGVEQYF. The chain recombines TRBV5-4 with TRBJ2-7, with 10 bases matching TRBD2. Trimming removed 4 bases from V and 6 bases from J; junction bases left unmatched: 4. The germline V gene has CDR1 SGHNT and CDR2 YYREEE (reference sequence). This CDR3 is built from 13 residues.

The rearrangement joins TRBV5-6 to TRBJ1-5; D gene unclear. Germline lookup yields CDR1 SGHDT and CDR2 YYEEEE. The CDR3 runs to 12 residues. Deletions cut 0 bases from V and 7 bases from J, with 5 bases between. This chain's CDR3 is CASSLAGQPQHF. CDR3 sequence (DNA): TGTGCCAGCAGCTTGGCTGGCCAGCCCCAGCATTTT.

The chain links TRBV6-1 to TRBJ2-1; D is possibly TRBD2 (6 bases). This CDR3 spans 14 amino acids. Germline V gene data show CDR1 as MNHNS and CDR2 as SASEGT. V lost 6 bases and J lost 6, with 15 bases in between. The CDR3 nucleotides are TGTGCCAGCAGGGAGGCGGCTAGCGCCAATGAGCAGTTCTTC. Its translation is CASREAASANEQFF.

The chain links TRBV6-6 to TRBJ1-2; D is perhaps TRBD1 (6 bases). The V end lost 1 base, the J end lost 8 bases, and 14 bases lay between the germline ends. Germline V gene lookup returns CDR1 MNHNY and CDR2 SVGAGI (reference sequence). The CDR3 runs to 14 residues. The CDR3 spells CASSYFGGANGYTF. CDR3 sequence (DNA): TGTGCCAGCAGTTACTTCGGGGGGGCTAACGGCTACACCTTC.

This clone was observed a few times. The gene calls are TRBV19 and TRBJ1-6, with 7 bases identical to TRBD1. V trimming: 5 bases; J trimming: 0 bases; junction bases outside the gene matches: 4. The CDR3 consists of 16 residues. Germline V CDR1 and CDR2: LNHDA, SQIVND (reference sequence). CDR3: CASSARQGSYNSPLHF. CDR3 bases: TGTGCCAGTAGTGCCCGACAGGGCTCCTATAATTCACCCCTCCACTTT.

J is TRBJ1-1 and V is TRBV5-1; perhaps TRBD1 as D (5 bases). The CDR3 has 16 amino acids. Germline-derived CDR1 and CDR2 are SGHRS and YFSETQ. The V end was cut by 1 base, the J end by 6 bases, with 19 bases between. CDR3: CASSLFDGGGKSEAFF. In DNA form, the CDR3 reads TGCGCCAGCAGCTTGTTTGATGGGGGGGGAAAATCTGAAGCTTTCTTT.

The chain has TRBV5-8 and TRBJ1-5; 7 bases are shared with TRBD1. CDR3 size: 15 residues. Germline lookup yields CDR1 SGHTS and CDR2 YDEGEE. V trimming: 5 bases; J trimming: 4 bases; junction bases outside the gene matches: 9. The CDR3 region has the DNA TGTGCCAGCAGTCCTGGGACAGCGATAAATCAGCCCCAGCATTTT. It codes for CASSPGTAINQPQHF. The full variable domain, completed using reference TRBV5-8 and TRBJ1-5, is EAGVTQSPTHLIKTRGQQATLRCSPISGHTSVYWYQQALGLGLQFLLWYDEGEERNRGNFPPRFSGRQFPNYSSELNVNALELEDSALYLCASSPGTAINQPQHFGDGTRLSIL.